Below, 28 T cell receptor beta chains from the same sample are listed, as sequenced in a study of T cell responses to AZD1222 COVID-19 vaccine. Measured with immunoSEQ multiplex PCR; TCRdb has only the in-frame clones, and not every one. The sample lists about 120,000 clones; about 90% were seen once. The material sequenced was peripheral blood, taken 28 days after the second AZD1222 dose. The receptors here all came from an adult who received the AZD1222 COVID-19 vaccine.

This clone has just one count. This chain connects TRBV19 to TRBJ1-1; TRBD1 matches 7 bases. V lost 9 bases and J lost 1; bases outside the gene matches: 5. Germline V gene sequence: CDR1 LNHDA, CDR2 SQIVND (reference sequence). The CDR3 is made up of 13 amino acids. CDR3 nucleotide sequence: TGTGCCAGCGCCGGGACAGCGAACACTGAAGCTTTCTTT. This gives the protein CASAGTANTEAFF.

The chain has TRBV5-1 and TRBJ2-1; 10 nucleotides match TRBD2. CDR3 length equals 16 residues. Germline lookup yields CDR1 SGHRS and CDR2 YFSETQ. The V segment lost 1 base and the J segment 4 bases; nucleotides outside the gene matches: 5. The CDR3 nucleotides read TGCGCCAGCAGCTTGCGGGCTAGCGGGGGATACAATGAGCAGTTCTTC. The encoded protein is CASSLRASGGYNEQFF.

V and J are TRBV3-1 (or the pseudogene TRBV3-2) and TRBJ1-2; D is undetermined. CDR1 LGHDT and CDR2 YNNKEL come from the germline V gene (reference sequence). This CDR3 contains 15 residues. Trimming left V 1 base short and J 3 bases short, with 12 bases between. The CDR3 DNA follows: TGTGCCAGCAGCCAAGGGTCGTCGGGAGACTATGGCTACACCTTC. Protein sequence: CASSQGSSGDYGYTF.

The chain has TRBV30 and TRBJ2-7; D is tentatively TRBD1 or TRBD2 (5 bases each). Germline-derived CDR1 and CDR2 are GTSNPN and SVGIG (reference sequence). With 3 bases removed from V and 4 bases from J, the gap between germline ends came to 31 bases. The CDR3 is 19 residues long. Here the CDR3 DNA reads TGTGCCTGGAGCGCGGCCGGGACCATACCACCCACCGGGCTATACGAGCAGTACTTC. This translates into CAWSAAGTIPPTGLYEQYF.

Only one count was recorded for this clone. The rearrangement uses TRBV6-2 or TRBV6-3 and TRBJ1-1, with D tentatively TRBD1 (6 bases). The CDR3 has 14 residues. V lost 6 bases to trimming and J lost 5 bases, with 16 bases between them. Germline V gene sequence: CDR1 MNHEY, CDR2 SVGEGT. This CDR3 is CASSPLGTGTEAFF. In nucleotides, the CDR3 is TGTGCCAGCAGCCCCCTGGGAACAGGGACTGAAGCTTTCTTT.

Notes on this clone: Other DNA sequences from this sample encode an identical CDR3 as well. The gene calls are TRBV7-9 and TRBJ1-3; D is uncertain. Germline V gene data show CDR1 as SEHNR and CDR2 as FQNEAQ (reference sequence). The CDR3 sequence is 11 residues long. Trimming stripped 3 bases from V and 4 bases from J, with 1 base between. CDR3: CASSLGNTIYF. CDR3 DNA sequence: TGTGCCAGCAGCTTGGGAAACACCATATATTTT.

The chain links TRBV20-1 to TRBJ2-5; D unclear. V shed 3 bases and J shed 1 base, with 3 bases lying between them. There are 11 residues in the CDR3. In germline, CDR1 is DFQATT, CDR2 SNEGSKA (reference sequence). This CDR3 reads CSARAQETQYF. For the CDR3, the DNA is TGCAGTGCTAGGGCCCAAGAGACCCAGTACTTC.

The chain recombines TRBV18 with TRBJ2-1; 15 bases match TRBD2. Germline V gene sequence: CDR1 KGHSH, CDR2 LQKENI. After removal of 4 bases from V and 0 bases from J, the junction contained 4 bases not matched to a gene. The CDR3 sequence is 18 residues long. For the CDR3, the DNA is TGTGCCAGCTCACGGGGACTAGCGGGGGGATACTCCTACAATGAGCAGTTCTTC. Protein sequence: CASSRGLAGGYSYNEQFF.

The chain is built from TRBV5-1 and TRBJ2-1; D remains unclear. The CDR3 consists of 13 residues. Germline CDR1 SGHRS, CDR2 YFSETQ. V dropped 0 bases and J dropped 6 bases, with 7 bases sitting between them. CDR3 protein: CASSLGGPNEQFF. The CDR3 coding sequence is TGCGCCAGCAGCTTGGGGGGTCCCAATGAGCAGTTCTTC.

Only one count was recorded for this clone. This chain links TRBV18 with TRBJ1-2; the D is unclear. V lost 3 bases to trimming and J lost 6 bases, with 17 bases between them. CDR3 length equals 15 residues. CDR1 is KGHSH, CDR2 LQKENI, per germline. CDR3 region: CASSPQMGNWDGYTF. In DNA form, the CDR3 reads TGTGCCAGCTCACCTCAAATGGGGAATTGGGATGGCTACACCTTC.

The genes are TRBV10-3 and TRBJ1-2; 8 bases are a match to TRBD1. This CDR3 is 18 amino acids long. CDR1 is ENHRY and CDR2 is SYGVKD in the germline V gene. V lost 3 bases and J lost 3; bases outside the gene matches: 15. DNA of the CDR3: TGTGCCATCAGTGATTCCCAAACTTTGCTCAGGGGGCACTATGGCTACACCTTC. This translates into CAISDSQTLLRGHYGYTF.

The chain combines TRBV4-2 with TRBJ1-2; unclear D gene. This CDR3 region has 14 residues. The germline V gene has CDR1 LGHNA and CDR2 YNFKEQ. Trimming stripped 0 bases from V and 4 bases from J, with 9 bases between. CDR3 sequence: CASSQDPRSYGYTF. DNA for the CDR3: TGTGCCAGCAGCCAAGATCCCAGGAGCTATGGCTACACCTTC.

The rearrangement joins TRBV6-5 to TRBJ1-3; 7 bases match TRBD1. This CDR3 is built from 15 residues. Germline values: CDR1 MNHEY, CDR2 SVGAGI. V shed 6 bases and J 0 bases; nucleotides not matched to a gene: 5. CDR3 sequence: CASRPTGLSGNTIYF. As DNA, the CDR3 is TGTGCCAGCAGACCGACAGGGCTCTCTGGAAACACCATATATTTT.

The V gene is TRBV6-5, the J gene TRBJ1-5; the match to TRBD1 covers 8 bases. Per the germline V gene, CDR1 is MNHEY and CDR2 is SVGAGI. This CDR3 has 14 amino acids. J lost 4 bases, V lost 6 bases, and 5 bases had no gene match. The CDR3 nucleotides read TGTGCCAGCAGCACGGGACAGGATAATCAGCCCCAGCATTTT. It encodes CASSTGQDNQPQHF.

The chain joins TRBV6-5 to TRBJ2-5, with 7 bases aligning to TRBD1. Losses at the gene ends were 5 bases for V and 5 bases for J; bases not matched to a gene: 11. CDR1 MNHEY and CDR2 SVGAGI come from the germline V gene. CDR3 length equals 15 residues. CDR3 coding DNA: TGTGCCAGCAGTCTCCTTTCGACAGGGTCGGAGACCCAGTACTTC. It encodes CASSLLSTGSETQYF.

The rearrangement links TRBV7-9 to TRBJ2-5; no firm D call. This CDR3 comprises 13 residues. Looked up from germline, CDR1 is SEHNR and CDR2 is FQNEAQ (reference sequence). Trimming stripped 2 bases from V and 0 bases from J, with 4 bases between. CDR3 in amino acids: CASSLMYQETQYF. Here the CDR3 DNA reads TGTGCCAGCAGCTTAATGTACCAAGAGACCCAGTACTTC.

The J gene is TRBJ2-2, the V gene TRBV5-1, with TRBD2 matching 14 bases. The CDR3 covers 20 residues. Germline CDR1 and CDR2: SGHRS and YFSETQ. Trimming removed 0 bases from V and 2 bases from J; junction bases left unmatched: 9. The CDR3 protein is CASSLDPGLAGEPNTGELFF. The CDR3 DNA sequence: TGCGCCAGCAGCTTGGACCCGGGACTAGCGGGGGAGCCTAACACCGGGGAGCTGTTTTTT.

With respect to this clone: Other DNA sequences of this sample code for an identical CDR3. This rearrangement joins TRBV6-2 or TRBV6-3 to TRBJ1-5, with TRBD1 identical over 7 bases. This CDR3 is built from 15 residues. V lost 1 base to trimming and J lost 0 bases; unmatched junction nucleotides: 0. CDR1 and CDR2 from the germline V gene are MNHEY and SVGEGT. The CDR3 region has the DNA TGTGCCAGCAGTTACTGGGACAGTAGCAATCAGCCCCAGCATTTT. The encoded protein is CASSYWDSSNQPQHF.

The genes are TRBV5-1 and TRBJ2-3; D is possibly TRBD2 (5 bases). V dropped 0 bases and J dropped 3 bases, with 11 bases sitting between them. The CDR3 spans 15 residues. Germline V gene sequence: CDR1 SGHRS, CDR2 YFSETQ. CDR3 region: CASSLEGRGTDTQYF. The CDR3 nucleotides read TGCGCCAGCAGCTTGGAGGGCCGAGGGACAGATACGCAGTATTTT.

The sample holds a few counts of this clone. V is TRBV9 and J is TRBJ1-6, with 8 positions matching TRBD1. This CDR3 has 16 residues. Germline CDR1 and CDR2: SGDLS and YYNGEE. V was pared by 2 bases and J by 5 bases, with 6 bases of the junction left unmatched. The CDR3: CASSVQGALNNSPLHF. DNA for the CDR3: TGTGCCAGCAGCGTCCAGGGGGCACTAAATAATTCACCCCTCCACTTT.

The chain carries TRBV18 and TRBJ2-3; a weak D match, TRBD1 (6 bases). V shed 3 bases and J shed 4 bases, with 11 bases lying between them. Germline-derived CDR1 and CDR2 are KGHSH and LQKENI. The CDR3 is 14 amino acids. The CDR3 nucleotides are TGTGCCAGCTCACCCGGACAGAGGGCAGATACGCAGTATTTT. Protein sequence: CASSPGQRADTQYF. Using reference TRBV18 and TRBJ2-3 for the parts outside the CDR3, the full variable domain is NAGVMQNPRHLVRRRGQEARLRCSPMKGHSHVYWYRQLPEEGLKFMVYLQKENIIDESGMPKERFSAEFPKEGPSILRIQQVVRGDSAAYFCASSPGQRADTQYFGPGTRLTVL.

The gene calls are TRBV5-6 and TRBJ1-5, with D unresolved. This CDR3 contains 14 residues. V lost 1 base and J lost 7, with 12 bases in between. The germline V gene encodes CDR1 SGHDT and CDR2 YYEEEE. This chain's CDR3 is CASSLSRARQPQHF. The CDR3, as DNA: TGTGCCAGCAGCTTGAGTAGGGCCAGACAGCCCCAGCATTTT. The whole variable domain, filled in from reference TRBV5-6 and TRBJ1-5, reads DAGVTQSPTHLIKTRGQQVTLRCSPKSGHDTVSWYQQALGQGPQFIFQYYEEEERQRGNFPDRFSGHQFPNYSSELNVNALLLGDSALYLCASSLSRARQPQHFGDGTRLSIL.

The CDR3 bases are TGTGCCAGCAGACCTACAGGGATTAATGAAAAACTGTTTTTT. It specifies CASRPTGINEKLFF. The J gene is TRBJ1-4, the V gene TRBV28, with D possibly being TRBD1 (6 bases). V was pared by 6 bases and J by 4 bases, with 12 bases between. Germline V CDR1 and CDR2: MDHEN, SYDVKM. The CDR3 has 14 residues.

This chain links TRBV6-1 with TRBJ2-3; unclear D gene. With 1 base removed from V and 4 bases from J, the gap between germline ends came to 9 bases. The CDR3 has 14 residues. Per germline, CDR1 MNHNS and CDR2 SASEGT. CDR3 protein: CASSEEGNSDTQYF. The CDR3 nucleotides read TGTGCCAGCAGTGAAGAAGGGAACTCAGATACGCAGTATTTT.

The chain links TRBV6-4 to TRBJ1-1, with 7 bases lining up with TRBD1. The CDR3 is made up of 14 amino acids. The V gene's germline CDR1 is MRHNA and CDR2 SNTAGT. The trim removed 4 bases at V and 5 bases at J, leaving 7 bases unmatched. The CDR3 DNA reads as TGTGCCAGCAGTGTGACAGGGCAGGAGACTGAAGCTTTCTTT. This translates into CASSVTGQETEAFF.

The chain combines TRBV19 with TRBJ2-7; perhaps TRBD2 as D (6 bases). With 5 bases removed from V and 2 bases from J, the gap between germline ends came to 16 bases. Germline assignment: CDR1 LNHDA and CDR2 SQIVND (reference sequence). This CDR3 is built from 15 residues. The CDR3 nucleotides are TGTGCCAGTAGTGCCCGGGACCCGGGAGCCTACGAGCAGTACTTC. Protein product: CASSARDPGAYEQYF. Complete variable domain (other parts from reference TRBV19 and TRBJ2-7): DGGITQSPKYLFRKEGQNVTLSCEQNLNHDAMYWYRQDPGQGLRLIYYSQIVNDFQKGDIAEGYSVSREKKESFPLTVTSAQKNPTAFYLCASSARDPGAYEQYFGPGTRLTVT.

This clone was picked up one time. Here the CDR3 reads CASSELQGGYNEQFF. The CDR3 DNA is TGTGCCAGCAGTGAGTTACAGGGCGGGTACAATGAGCAGTTCTTC. V gene TRBV6-1 combines with J gene TRBJ2-1, with TRBD1 as a possible D gene (6 bases). The CDR3 spans 15 residues. Germline CDR1 and CDR2: MNHNS and SASEGT. The V end lost 3 bases, the J end lost 4 bases, and 13 bases lay between the germline ends.

V is TRBV30 and J is TRBJ1-4; D may be TRBD1 (6 bases). The germline V gene has CDR1 GTSNPN and CDR2 SVGIG (reference sequence). The CDR3 spans 14 residues. V lost 1 base to trimming and J lost 8 bases, with 14 bases between them. Written as DNA, the CDR3 is TGTGCCTGGAGTGGGGGGCCGGGGAAGGAAAAACTGTTTTTT. Amino acid sequence: CAWSGGPGKEKLFF.